Each of the 11 T cell receptor beta chains below was sequenced from the same sample in a study of T cells after yellow fever vaccination. TCRdb called the 5' RACE reads again in MiXCR, with one record for every CDR3 protein. Among fewer than 150,000 distinct CDR3 sequences listed, roughly 8% were seen once. The specimen comprised CD4+ T cells sorted from PBMCs, sampled 5 days after the yellow fever booster vaccination. These TCRs come from a man aged 25-45 years who received the YFV17D yellow fever vaccine.

With regard to this clonotype: One end of the junction is discordant with germline, which a read error may explain. The chain is built from TRBV27 and TRBJ2-5; 10 nucleotides line up with TRBD2. CDR3 length equals 16 residues. Germline V CDR1 and CDR2: MNHEY, SMNVEV (reference sequence). The CDR3 here is CDSSLFASGRWETQYF. CDR3 DNA: TGTGACAGCAGTTTATTCGCTAGCGGGAGATGGGAGACCCAGTACTTC.

The rearrangement uses TRBV19 and TRBJ2-1; 10 bases are shared with TRBD1. V shed 3 bases, J shed 9 bases, and the junction held 11 bases outside the gene matches. Per the germline V gene, CDR1 is LNHDA and CDR2 is SQIVND (reference sequence). There are 16 residues in the CDR3. The CDR3 nucleotides read TGTGCCAGTAGTATCCCTTGGGACAGGGGTAGGAGTGAGCAGTTCTTC. Translating it yields CASSIPWDRGRSEQFF. The full variable domain, rest sourced from reference TRBV19 and TRBJ2-1, is DGGITQSPKYLFRKEGQNVTLSCEQNLNHDAMYWYRQDPGQGLRLIYYSQIVNDFQKGDIAEGYSVSREKKESFPLTVTSAQKNPTAFYLCASSIPWDRGRSEQFFGPGTRLTVL.

This clonotype appeared many times. This sequence joins TRBV15 and TRBJ2-7, with a weak D call TRBD1 (6 bases). The CDR3 is 14 residues long. Trimming stripped 0 bases from V and 6 bases from J, with 12 bases between. Germline values: CDR1 LNHNV, CDR2 YYDKDF (reference sequence). CDR3 in amino acids: CATSRDPRGSEQYF. CDR3 in DNA: TGTGCCACCAGCAGAGACCCCAGGGGATCCGAGCAGTACTTC.

In its sample, this clonotype was seen many times. The J gene is TRBJ1-2, the V gene TRBV14, with no clear D. CDR3 size: 13 residues. The germline gives CDR1 SGHDN, CDR2 FVKESK. Deletions cut 0 bases from V and 6 bases from J, with 8 bases between. For the CDR3, the DNA is TGTGCCAGCAGCCAAGAAATCGGCCATGGCTACACCTTC. It yields the protein CASSQEIGHGYTF.

This clonotype was seen at least ten times. The rearrangement links TRBV12-3 or TRBV12-4 to TRBJ1-3; D is unclear. The CDR3 consists of 14 residues. The germline V and J ends were trimmed by 4 bases and 4 bases, with 11 bases remaining between them. The CDR3 region is CASSSLGGGNTIYF. DNA for the CDR3: TGTGCCAGCAGTTCGCTCGGTGGGGGAAACACCATATATTTT.

The table lists this clonotype with many counts. This sequence joins TRBV20-1 and TRBJ1-4, with D perhaps TRBD1 (6 bases). The V and J ends lost 0 bases and 6 bases respectively, with 11 bases between them. CDR1 and CDR2 from the germline V gene are DFQATT and SNEGSKA (reference sequence). The CDR3 has 14 residues. The CDR3 spells CSARDIRGDEKLFF. CDR3 coding DNA: TGCAGTGCTAGAGATATAAGGGGGGATGAAAAACTGTTTTTT.

The chain couples TRBV20-1 to TRBJ2-6, with 9 bases lining up with TRBD1. CDR1 and CDR2 (germline): DFQATT, SNEGSKA (reference sequence). With V trimmed by 3 bases and J by 0 bases, 9 bases remained unmatched. This CDR3 has 18 residues. DNA of the CDR3: TGCAGTGCTAGGGCCCCGGGACAGGGAGTCTCTGGGGCCAACGTCCTGACTTTC. It codes for CSARAPGQGVSGANVLTF.

This clonotype was observed many times. The chain carries TRBV15 and TRBJ2-7; 11 nucleotides align to TRBD2. V trimming: 6 bases; J trimming: 4 bases; junction bases outside the gene matches: 8. CDR1 and CDR2 from the germline V gene are LNHNV and YYDKDF (reference sequence). This CDR3 is 15 amino acids long. In nucleotides, the CDR3 is TGTGCCACCAGTCTTCTTCTAGCGGGAGGATACGAGCAGTACTTC. As protein: CATSLLLAGGYEQYF.

This clonotype was seen repeatedly, ten times or more. The rearrangement joins TRBV4-1 to TRBJ2-7, with D possibly called TRBD1 or TRBD2 (5 bases each). Germline V gene data show CDR1 as MGHRA and CDR2 as YSYEKL. V lost 1 base and J 0 bases, leaving 28 bases between the germline ends. There are 21 residues in the CDR3. The CDR3 nucleotides read TGCGCCAGCAGCCAAGTAGGGGACCTCTTCGCAGGACCGGAGAGCTCCTACGAGCAGTACTTC. Protein sequence: CASSQVGDLFAGPESSYEQYF.

Ten or more counts support this clonotype. The chain combines TRBV7-2 with TRBJ1-6, with D tentatively TRBD1 (5 bases). The CDR3 loop spans 16 amino acids. Germline CDR1 is SGHTA and CDR2 is FQGNSA. Deletions cut 0 bases from V and 6 bases from J, with 12 bases between. CDR3 region: CASSLAPGRGNSPLHF. As DNA, the CDR3 is TGTGCCAGCAGCTTAGCGCCGGGACGGGGTAATTCACCCCTCCACTTT.

V gene TRBV5-4 combines with J gene TRBJ2-1; D gene uncertain. The length of the CDR3 is 14 residues. Trimming took off 3 bases at V and 2 bases at J, with 9 bases between the two ends. Germline CDR1 SGHNT, CDR2 YYREEE (reference sequence). The CDR3 protein is CASSSAETYNEQFF. The CDR3 coding sequence is TGTGCCAGCAGCTCAGCAGAGACCTACAATGAGCAGTTCTTC. Full variable domain (remainder filled in from reference TRBV5-4 and TRBJ2-1): ETGVTQSPTHLIKTRGQQVTLRCSSQSGHNTVSWYQQALGQGPQFIFQYYREEENGRGNFPPRFSGLQFPNYSSELNVNALELDDSALYLCASSSAETYNEQFFGPGTRLTVL.